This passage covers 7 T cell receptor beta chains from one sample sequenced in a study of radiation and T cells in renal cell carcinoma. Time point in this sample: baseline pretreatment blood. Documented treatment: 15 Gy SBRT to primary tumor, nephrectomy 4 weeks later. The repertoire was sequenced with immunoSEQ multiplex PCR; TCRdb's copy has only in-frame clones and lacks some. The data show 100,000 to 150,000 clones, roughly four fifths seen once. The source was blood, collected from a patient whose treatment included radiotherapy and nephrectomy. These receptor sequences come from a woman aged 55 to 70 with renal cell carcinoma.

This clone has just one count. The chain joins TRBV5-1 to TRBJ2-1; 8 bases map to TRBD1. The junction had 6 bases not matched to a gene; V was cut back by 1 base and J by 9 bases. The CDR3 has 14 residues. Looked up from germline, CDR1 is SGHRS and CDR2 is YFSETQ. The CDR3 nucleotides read TGCGCCAGCAGCTTGCGTACAGGGGGAGGTGAGCAGTTCTTC. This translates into CASSLRTGGGEQFF. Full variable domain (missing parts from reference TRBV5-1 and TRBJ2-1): KAGVTQTPRYLIKTRGQQVTLSCSPISGHRSVSWYQQTPGQGLQFLFEYFSETQRNKGNFPGRFSGRQFSNSRSEMNVSTLELGDSALYLCASSLRTGGGEQFFGPGTRLTVL.

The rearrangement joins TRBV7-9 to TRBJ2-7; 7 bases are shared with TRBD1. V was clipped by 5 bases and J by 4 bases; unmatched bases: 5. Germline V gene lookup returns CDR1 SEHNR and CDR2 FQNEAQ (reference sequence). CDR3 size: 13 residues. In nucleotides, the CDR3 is TGTGCCAGCAGCGTATGGGACAGTTACGAGCAGTACTTC. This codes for CASSVWDSYEQYF.

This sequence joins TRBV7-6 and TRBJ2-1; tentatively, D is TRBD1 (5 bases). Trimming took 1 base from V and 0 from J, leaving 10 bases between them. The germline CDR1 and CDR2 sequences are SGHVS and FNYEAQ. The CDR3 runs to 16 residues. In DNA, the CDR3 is TGTGCCAGCAGCTTAGATATAACAGGCTCCTACAATGAGCAGTTCTTC. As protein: CASSLDITGSYNEQFF.

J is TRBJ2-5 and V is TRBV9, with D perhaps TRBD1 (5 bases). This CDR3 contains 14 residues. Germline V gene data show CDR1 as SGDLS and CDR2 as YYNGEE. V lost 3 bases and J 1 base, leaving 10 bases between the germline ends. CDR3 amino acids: CASSAPGFQETQYF. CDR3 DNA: TGTGCCAGCAGCGCCCCAGGGTTCCAAGAGACCCAGTACTTC.

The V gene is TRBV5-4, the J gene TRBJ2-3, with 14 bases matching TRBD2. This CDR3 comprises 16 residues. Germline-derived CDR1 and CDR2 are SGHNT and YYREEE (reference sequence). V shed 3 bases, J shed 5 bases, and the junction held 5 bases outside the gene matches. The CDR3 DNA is TGTGCCAGCAGCTCCCTCGGGACTAGCGGGGGAGATACGCAGTATTTT. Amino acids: CASSSLGTSGGDTQYF. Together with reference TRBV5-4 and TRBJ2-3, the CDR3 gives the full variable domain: ETGVTQSPTHLIKTRGQQVTLRCSSQSGHNTVSWYQQALGQGPQFIFQYYREEENGRGNFPPRFSGLQFPNYSSELNVNALELDDSALYLCASSSLGTSGGDTQYFGPGTRLTVL.

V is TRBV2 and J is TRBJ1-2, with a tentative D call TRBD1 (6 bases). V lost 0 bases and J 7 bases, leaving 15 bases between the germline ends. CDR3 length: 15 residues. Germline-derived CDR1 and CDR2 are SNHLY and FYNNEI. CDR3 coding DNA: TGTGCCAGCAGTGAAGCAGGGGGATTGGTTAGTGGCTACACCTTC. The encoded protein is CASSEAGGLVSGYTF.

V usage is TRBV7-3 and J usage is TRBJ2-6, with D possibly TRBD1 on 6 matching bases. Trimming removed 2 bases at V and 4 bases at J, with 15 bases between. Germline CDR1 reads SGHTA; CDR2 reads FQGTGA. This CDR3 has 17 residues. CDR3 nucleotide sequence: TGTGCCAGCAGCTTAGCGTCAGGGGTGTACGGGGCCAACGTCCTGACTTTC. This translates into CASSLASGVYGANVLTF.